This T cell receptor (beta chain) was profiled in a study of CD8+ T cells in alopecia areata. Study context: Treated patients received oral tofacitinib, 5 to 10 mg twice daily. Once tofacitinib had been taken for 6 to 18 months, 6 months off drug followed.

RNA, once extracted, was reverse transcribed into cDNA for use as the sequencing template. The data were produced by immunoSEQ multiplex PCR, yet TCRdb's version contains in-frame clones alone and is incomplete. The sample lists over 120,000 clones; about 60% were seen once. In the case of this clone: Its antigen is unidentified.

Study-wide results and limits: Sequenced scalp T cells also include alphabeta T cells resident in normal skin.

The clonotype was recovered from a human donor with alopecia areata. This sample comprised CD4+ T cells sorted from blood, obtained at week 0.

The DNA for the CDR3 is TGTGCCAGCTCCTATTGGGGGGCGGGGGGCTACACCTTC. It codes for CASSYWGAGGYTF. The genes are TRBV27 and TRBJ1-2, with D perhaps matching TRBD1 (6 bases). Germline lookup yields CDR1 MNHEY and CDR2 SMNVEV (reference sequence). V was pared by 8 bases and J by 8 bases, with 18 bases between. The CDR3 consists of 13 residues.